This T cell receptor (beta chain) was sequenced during a study of graft-versus-host responses after intestinal transplantation. Sequenced by immunoSEQ multiplex PCR; TCRdb stores in-frame clones only, minus some. Among more than 80,000 clones, roughly 91% were seen once, and the ten largest hold approximately 0.35%. On this clone itself: Its target is not known.

Sequencing was performed on unstimulated CD4+ T cells sorted from spleen or lymph node cells, taken before intestinal transplant. This receptor was obtained from a human donor who received an intestinal transplant.

The CDR3 coding sequence is TGTGCCATCAGTGAGCGGGCTAGCGGCAATGAGCAGTTCTTC. Translated, it gives CAISERASGNEQFF. The V and J genes are TRBV10-3 and TRBJ2-1, with TRBD2 matching over 7 bases. Germline loops: CDR1 ENHRY, CDR2 SYGVKD. The CDR3 runs to 14 residues. Trimming removed 2 bases from V and 6 bases from J; junction bases left unmatched: 4.